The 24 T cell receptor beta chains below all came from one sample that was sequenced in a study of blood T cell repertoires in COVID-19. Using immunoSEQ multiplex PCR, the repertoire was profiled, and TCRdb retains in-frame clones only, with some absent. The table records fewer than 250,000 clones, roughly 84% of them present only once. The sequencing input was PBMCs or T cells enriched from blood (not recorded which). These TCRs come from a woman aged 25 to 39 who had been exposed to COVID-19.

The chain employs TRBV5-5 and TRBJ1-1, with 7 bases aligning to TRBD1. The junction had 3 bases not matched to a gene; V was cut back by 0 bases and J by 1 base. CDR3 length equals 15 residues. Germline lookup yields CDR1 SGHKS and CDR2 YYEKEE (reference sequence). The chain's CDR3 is CASSLADRANTEAFF. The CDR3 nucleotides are TGTGCCAGCAGCTTGGCCGACAGGGCGAACACTGAAGCTTTCTTT. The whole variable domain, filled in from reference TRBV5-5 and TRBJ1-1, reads DAGVTQSPTHLIKTRGQQVTLRCSPISGHKSVSWYQQVLGQGPQFIFQYYEKEERGRGNFPDRFSARQFPNYSSELNVNALLLGDSALYLCASSLADRANTEAFFGQGTRLTVV.

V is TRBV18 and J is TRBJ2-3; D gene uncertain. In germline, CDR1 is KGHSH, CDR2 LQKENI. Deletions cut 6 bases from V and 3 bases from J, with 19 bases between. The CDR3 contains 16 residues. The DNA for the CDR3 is TGTGCCAGCTCGCCGCTGAGTACTCTGAGTACAGATACGCAGTATTTT. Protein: CASSPLSTLSTDTQYF. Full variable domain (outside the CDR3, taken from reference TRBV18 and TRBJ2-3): NAGVMQNPRHLVRRRGQEARLRCSPMKGHSHVYWYRQLPEEGLKFMVYLQKENIIDESGMPKERFSAEFPKEGPSILRIQQVVRGDSAAYFCASSPLSTLSTDTQYFGPGTRLTVL.

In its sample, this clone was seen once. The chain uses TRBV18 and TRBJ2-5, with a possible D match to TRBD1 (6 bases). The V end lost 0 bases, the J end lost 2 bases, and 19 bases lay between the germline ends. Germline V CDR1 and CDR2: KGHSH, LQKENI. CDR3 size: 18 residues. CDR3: CASSPPPRWTDLQETQYF. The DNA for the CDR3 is TGTGCCAGCTCACCACCCCCGAGGTGGACAGACCTACAAGAGACCCAGTACTTC.

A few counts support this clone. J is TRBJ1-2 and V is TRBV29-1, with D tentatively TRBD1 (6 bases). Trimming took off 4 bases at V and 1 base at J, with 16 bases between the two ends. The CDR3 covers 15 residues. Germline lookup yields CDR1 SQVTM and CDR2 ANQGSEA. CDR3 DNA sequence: TGCAGCGTTGGTACAGGGATGGGGGTTAACTATGGCTACACCTTC. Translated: CSVGTGMGVNYGYTF. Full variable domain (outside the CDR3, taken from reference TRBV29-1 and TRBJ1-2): SAVISQKPSRDICQRGTSLTIQCQVDSQVTMMFWYRQQPGQSLTLIATANQGSEATYESGFVIDKFPISRPNLTFSTLTVSNMSPEDSSIYLCSVGTGMGVNYGYTFGSGTRLTVV.

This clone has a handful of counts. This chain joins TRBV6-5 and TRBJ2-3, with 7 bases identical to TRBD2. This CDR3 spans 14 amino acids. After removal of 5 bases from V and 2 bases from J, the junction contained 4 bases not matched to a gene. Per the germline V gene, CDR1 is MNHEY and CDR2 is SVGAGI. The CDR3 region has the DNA TGTGCCAGCAGTAGACTAGCTTACACAGATACGCAGTATTTT. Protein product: CASSRLAYTDTQYF.

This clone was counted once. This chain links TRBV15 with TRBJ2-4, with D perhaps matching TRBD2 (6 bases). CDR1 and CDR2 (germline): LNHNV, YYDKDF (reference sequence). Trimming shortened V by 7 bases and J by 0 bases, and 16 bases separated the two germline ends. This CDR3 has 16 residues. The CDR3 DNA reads TGTGCCACCACCGGGGGACCGCTTTTAGCCAAAAACATTCAGTACTTC. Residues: CATTGGPLLAKNIQYF.

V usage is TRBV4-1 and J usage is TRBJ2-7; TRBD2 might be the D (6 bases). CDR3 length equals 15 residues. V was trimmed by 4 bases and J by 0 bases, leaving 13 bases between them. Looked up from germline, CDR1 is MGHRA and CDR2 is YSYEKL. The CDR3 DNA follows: TGCGCCAGCAGCCTCCTAAGGGGAGGCTCCTACGAGCAGTACTTC. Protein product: CASSLLRGGSYEQYF.

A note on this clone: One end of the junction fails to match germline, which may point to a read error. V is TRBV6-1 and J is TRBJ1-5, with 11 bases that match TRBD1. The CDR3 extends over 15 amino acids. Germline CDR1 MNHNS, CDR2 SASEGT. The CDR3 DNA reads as TGTGCCAGCAGAGAAGGACAGGGGGCAATTCAGCCCCAGCATTTT. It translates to CASREGQGAIQPQHF.

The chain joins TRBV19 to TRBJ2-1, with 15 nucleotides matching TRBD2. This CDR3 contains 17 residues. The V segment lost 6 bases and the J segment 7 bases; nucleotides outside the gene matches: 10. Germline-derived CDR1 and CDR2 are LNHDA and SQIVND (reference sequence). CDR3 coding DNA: TGTGCCAGTAGCCCGGGACTAGCGGGGGGATCCCTGAATGAGCAGTTCTTC. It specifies CASSPGLAGGSLNEQFF.

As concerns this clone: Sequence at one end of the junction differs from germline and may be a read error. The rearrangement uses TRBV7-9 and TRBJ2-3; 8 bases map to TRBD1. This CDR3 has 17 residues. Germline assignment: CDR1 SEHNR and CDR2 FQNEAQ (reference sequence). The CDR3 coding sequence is TGTGTCAGCAGCTTAGACAGGACAGGGCGAGGCACAGATACGCAGTATTTT. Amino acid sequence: CVSSLDRTGRGTDTQYF.

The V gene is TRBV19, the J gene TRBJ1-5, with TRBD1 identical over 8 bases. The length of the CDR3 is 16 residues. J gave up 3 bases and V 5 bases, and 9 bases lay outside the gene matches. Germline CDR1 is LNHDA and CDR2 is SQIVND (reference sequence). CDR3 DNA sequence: TGTGCCAGTAGTGGGGGAGAGACAGGGGCCAATCAGCCCCAGCATTTT. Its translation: CASSGGETGANQPQHF.

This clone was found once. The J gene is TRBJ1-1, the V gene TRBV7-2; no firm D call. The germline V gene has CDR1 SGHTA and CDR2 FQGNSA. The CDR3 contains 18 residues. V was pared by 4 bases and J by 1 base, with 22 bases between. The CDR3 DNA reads TGTGCCAGCAGCTCGATTAAGAGGGAACCGACCGAGAACACTGAAGCTTTCTTT. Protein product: CASSSIKREPTENTEAFF.

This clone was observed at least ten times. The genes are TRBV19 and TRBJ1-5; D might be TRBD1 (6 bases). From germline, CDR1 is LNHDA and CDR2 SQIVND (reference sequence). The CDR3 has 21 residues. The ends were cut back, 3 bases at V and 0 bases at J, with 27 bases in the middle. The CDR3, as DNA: TGTGCCAGTAGTATGGATCTTTTATCGGACAGCCTACCCTATAGCAATCAGCCCCAGCATTTT. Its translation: CASSMDLLSDSLPYSNQPQHF.

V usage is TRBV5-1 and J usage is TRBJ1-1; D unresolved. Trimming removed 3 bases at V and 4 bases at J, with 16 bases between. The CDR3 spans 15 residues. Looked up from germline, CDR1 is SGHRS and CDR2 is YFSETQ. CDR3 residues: CASSSNQGRGTEAFF. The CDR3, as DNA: TGCGCCAGCAGCTCCAACCAAGGCAGAGGCACTGAAGCTTTCTTT.

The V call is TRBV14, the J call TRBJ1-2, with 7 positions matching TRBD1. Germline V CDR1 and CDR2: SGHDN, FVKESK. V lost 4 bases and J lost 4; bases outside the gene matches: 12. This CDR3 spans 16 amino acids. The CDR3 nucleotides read TGTGCCAGCAGCCGCGACCGGGACAGACTCTCCTATGGCTACACCTTC. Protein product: CASSRDRDRLSYGYTF.

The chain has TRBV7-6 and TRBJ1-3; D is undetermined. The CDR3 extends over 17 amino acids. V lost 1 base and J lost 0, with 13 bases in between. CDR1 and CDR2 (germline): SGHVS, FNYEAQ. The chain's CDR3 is CASSLDPSPHSGNTIYF. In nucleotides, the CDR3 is TGTGCCAGCAGCTTAGACCCCTCTCCACACTCTGGAAACACCATATATTTT.

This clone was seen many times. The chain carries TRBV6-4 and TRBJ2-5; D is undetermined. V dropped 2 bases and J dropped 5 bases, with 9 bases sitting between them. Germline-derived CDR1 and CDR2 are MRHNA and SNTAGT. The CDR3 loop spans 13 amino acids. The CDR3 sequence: CASSDGERETQYF. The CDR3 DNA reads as TGTGCCAGCAGTGACGGCGAGAGGGAGACCCAGTACTTC.

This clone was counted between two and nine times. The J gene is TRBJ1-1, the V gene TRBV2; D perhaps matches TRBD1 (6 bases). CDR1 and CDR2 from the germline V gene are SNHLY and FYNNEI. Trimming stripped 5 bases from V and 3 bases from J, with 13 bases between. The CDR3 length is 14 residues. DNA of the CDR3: TGTGCCAGCAGTAAACAGGGTAGGGACACTGAAGCTTTCTTT. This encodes CASSKQGRDTEAFF.

In DNA, the CDR3 is TGTGCCAGCAGTTACTCCAGCGGGAGCCTCCCCGGGGAGCTGTTTTTT. Amino acids: CASSYSSGSLPGELFF. The chain joins TRBV6-5 to TRBJ2-2; 8 nucleotides agree with TRBD2. Germline CDR1 is MNHEY and CDR2 is SVGAGI. The CDR3 totals 16 residues. J lost 6 bases, V lost 0 bases, and 6 bases had no gene match.

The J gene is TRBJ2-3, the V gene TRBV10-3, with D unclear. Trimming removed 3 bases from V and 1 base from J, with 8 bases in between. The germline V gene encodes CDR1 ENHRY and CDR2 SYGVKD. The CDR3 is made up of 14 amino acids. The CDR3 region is CAISDTQGTDTQYF. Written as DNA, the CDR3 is TGTGCCATCAGTGATACTCAAGGCACAGATACGCAGTATTTT.

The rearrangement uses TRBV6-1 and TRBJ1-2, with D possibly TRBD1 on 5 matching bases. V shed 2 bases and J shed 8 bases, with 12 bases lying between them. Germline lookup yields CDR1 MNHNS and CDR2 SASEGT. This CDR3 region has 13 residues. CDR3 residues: CASSENGQGGYTF. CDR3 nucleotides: TGTGCCAGCAGTGAAAACGGACAAGGCGGCTACACCTTC.

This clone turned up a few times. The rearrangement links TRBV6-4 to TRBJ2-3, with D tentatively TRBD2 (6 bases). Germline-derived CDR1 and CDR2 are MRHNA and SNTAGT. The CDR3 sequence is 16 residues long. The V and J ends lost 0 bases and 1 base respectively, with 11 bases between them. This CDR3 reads CASSDSGGRGTDTQYF. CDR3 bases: TGTGCCAGCAGTGACTCGGGGGGACGTGGCACAGATACGCAGTATTTT.

The CDR3 loop is CASSLYPPQQGFSAGYTF. DNA of the CDR3: TGTGCCAGCAGTTTATATCCCCCCCAACAGGGCTTTTCGGCTGGCTACACCTTC. This rearrangement joins TRBV27 to TRBJ1-2; a weak D match, TRBD1 (6 bases). The germline V gene has CDR1 MNHEY and CDR2 SMNVEV (reference sequence). This CDR3 region has 18 residues. With 1 base removed from V and 7 bases from J, the gap between germline ends came to 25 bases.

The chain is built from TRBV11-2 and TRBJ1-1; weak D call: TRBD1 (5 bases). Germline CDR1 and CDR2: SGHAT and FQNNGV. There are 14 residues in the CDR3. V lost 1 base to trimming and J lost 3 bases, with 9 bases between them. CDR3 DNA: TGTGCCAGCAGCTTAGCAGGGCCGCACACTGAAGCTTTCTTT. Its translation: CASSLAGPHTEAFF.